This TCR beta chain derives from a study of cytomegalovirus exposure and HLA in healthy donors. Study information: A later analysis reported the same platform for the 95 to 150 validation repertoires and the approximately 700 first-cohort repertoires.

Sequenced by immunoSEQ multiplex PCR; TCRdb stores in-frame clones only, minus some. The data show hundreds of thousands of clones, about nine tenths seen once. Study-level points and caveats: Subsequent analysis found a tendency for first-cohort TCR clusters to co-occur within the roughly 130 validation repertoires. As was reported, the classifier diagnosed cytomegalovirus status with high specificity and sensitivity. Despite most TCR sequences being rare, some public TCRs occurred in many donors.

For this clone: Its antigen is currently unknown.

The CDR3 is 13 amino acids. Germline CDR1 and CDR2: GTSNPN and SVGIG (reference sequence). V was clipped by 1 base and J by 5 bases, with 11 bases between them. The specimen was PBMCs. The sequence derives from a woman aged 18-29 years in good health and CMV-seropositive. The V gene is TRBV30, the J gene TRBJ1-2, with TRBD1 as a possible D gene (6 bases). The CDR3 bases are TGTGCCTGGAGTGAACAGGGAACTTATGGCTACACCTTC. Translation: CAWSEQGTYGYTF.